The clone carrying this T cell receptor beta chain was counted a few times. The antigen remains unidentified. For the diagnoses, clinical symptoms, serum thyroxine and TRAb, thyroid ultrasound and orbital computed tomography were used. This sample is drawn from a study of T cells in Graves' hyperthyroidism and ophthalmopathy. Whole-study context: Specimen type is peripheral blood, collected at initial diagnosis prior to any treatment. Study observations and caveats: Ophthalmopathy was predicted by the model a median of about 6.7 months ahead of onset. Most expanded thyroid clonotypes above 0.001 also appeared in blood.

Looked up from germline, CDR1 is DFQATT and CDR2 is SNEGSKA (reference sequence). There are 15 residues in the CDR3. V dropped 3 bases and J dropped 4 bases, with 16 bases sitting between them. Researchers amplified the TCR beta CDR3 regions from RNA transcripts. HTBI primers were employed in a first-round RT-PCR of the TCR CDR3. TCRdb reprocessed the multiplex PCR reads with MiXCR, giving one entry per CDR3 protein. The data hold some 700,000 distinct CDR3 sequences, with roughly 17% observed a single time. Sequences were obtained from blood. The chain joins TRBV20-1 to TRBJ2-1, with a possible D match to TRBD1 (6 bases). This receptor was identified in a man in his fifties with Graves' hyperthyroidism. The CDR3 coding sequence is TGCAGTGCTAGGGGATTACAGGGTTTTTACAATGAGCAGTTCTTC. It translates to CSARGLQGFYNEQFF.